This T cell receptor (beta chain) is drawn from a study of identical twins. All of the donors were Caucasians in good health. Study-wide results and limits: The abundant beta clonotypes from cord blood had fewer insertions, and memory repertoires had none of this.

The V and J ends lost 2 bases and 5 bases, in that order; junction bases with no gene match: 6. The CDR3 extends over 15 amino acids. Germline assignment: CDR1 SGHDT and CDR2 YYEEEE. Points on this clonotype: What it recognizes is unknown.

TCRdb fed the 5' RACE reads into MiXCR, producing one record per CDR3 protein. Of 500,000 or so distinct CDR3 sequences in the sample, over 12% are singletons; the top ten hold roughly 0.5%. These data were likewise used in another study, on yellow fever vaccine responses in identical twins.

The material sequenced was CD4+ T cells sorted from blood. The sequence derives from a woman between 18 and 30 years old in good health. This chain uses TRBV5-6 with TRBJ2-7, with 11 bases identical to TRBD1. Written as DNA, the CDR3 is TGTGCCAGCAGCTTTGGGACAGGGGGTATCAACGAGCAGTACTTC. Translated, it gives CASSFGTGGINEQYF.